This note documents a single T cell receptor (beta chain) sequence. The data belong to a study of blood T cell repertoires in COVID-19. At the level of the study: Sites across the United States, Italy and Spain contributed samples from acute and convalescent COVID-19. T cells, B-cell-depleted T cells, or PBMCs provided the cDNA or gDNA that served as material.

Source study methods: Amplification with reference gene primers provided the estimates of nucleated cell counts. Profiled with immunoSEQ multiplex PCR; TCRdb holds only in-frame clones, not every one. V and J calls plus clone size are reproduced from that table; the DNA served to infer D and trimming. The sample carries around 260,000 clones, about 85% recorded once. CDR3 length: 14 residues. V lost 2 bases and J 4 bases, leaving 13 bases between the germline ends. Per the germline V gene, CDR1 is SGHDT and CDR2 is YYEEEE. This TCR derives from a man aged 18 to 29 with active or convalescent COVID-19. Sequences were obtained from peripheral blood. The J gene is TRBJ2-7, the V gene TRBV5-6; tentative D call: TRBD2 (6 bases). Written as DNA, the CDR3 is TGTGCCAGCAGCTTCCGGACTACCACGTACGAGCAGTACTTC. Translation gives CASSFRTTTYEQYF.